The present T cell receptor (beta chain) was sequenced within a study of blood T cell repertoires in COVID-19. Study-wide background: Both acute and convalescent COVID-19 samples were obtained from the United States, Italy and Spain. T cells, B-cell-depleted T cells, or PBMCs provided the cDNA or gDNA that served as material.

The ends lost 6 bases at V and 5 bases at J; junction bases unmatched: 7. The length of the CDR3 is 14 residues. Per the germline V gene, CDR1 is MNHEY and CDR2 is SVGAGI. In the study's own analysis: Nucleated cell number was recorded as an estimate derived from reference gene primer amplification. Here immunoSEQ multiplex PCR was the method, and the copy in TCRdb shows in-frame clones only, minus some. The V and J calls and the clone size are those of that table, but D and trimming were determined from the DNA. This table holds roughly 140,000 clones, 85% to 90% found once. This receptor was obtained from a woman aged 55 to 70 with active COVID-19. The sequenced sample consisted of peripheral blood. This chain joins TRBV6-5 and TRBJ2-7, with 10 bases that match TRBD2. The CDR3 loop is CASSLSGRMDEQYF. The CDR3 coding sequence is TGTGCCAGCAGCCTTAGCGGGAGGATGGACGAGCAGTACTTC.